The rows below give T cell receptor beta chains drawn from one sample of a study of technical replicates of blood from a handful of donors. Sequencing used immunoSEQ multiplex PCR; TCRdb keeps in-frame clones, though not all of them. The data show approximately 75,000 clones, approximately 97% seen once. Sequenced: T cells isolated from PBMCs. The receptors were sampled from a human donor in good health. The CDR3 runs from the conserved cysteine through the conserved F or W. A D gene is named only where the DNA matches it firmly. Not every row has a clone size; where given, it reads once, few, many or a size class.

v_gene: TRBV5-1; len: 20; d_gene: TRBD2; abundance: .; j_gene: TRBJ2-5; CDR3aa: CASSFQPTSGRALSGETQYF
v_gene: TRBV6-1; len: 13; d_gene: .; abundance: .; j_gene: TRBJ1-1; CDR3aa: CASRGLGNTEAFF
v_gene: TRBV5-6; len: 17; d_gene: TRBD1; abundance: .; j_gene: TRBJ2-6; CDR3aa: CASSLDRGRAGANVLTF
v_gene: TRBV4-1; len: 15; d_gene: TRBD1; abundance: .; j_gene: TRBJ2-2; CDR3aa: CASSPGTGRSGELFF
v_gene: TRBV29-1; len: 12; d_gene: .; abundance: .; j_gene: TRBJ1-2; CDR3aa: CSVRREGNGYTF
v_gene: TRBV6-1; len: 13; d_gene: .; abundance: .; j_gene: TRBJ1-3; CDR3aa: CASARVAGNTIYF
v_gene: TRBV7-9; len: 16; d_gene: TRBD1; abundance: once; j_gene: TRBJ1-2; CDR3aa: CASSLRQGLTNYGYTF
v_gene: TRBV12-2; len: 14; d_gene: .; abundance: .; j_gene: TRBJ2-1; CDR3aa: CASRFLFLRLEQFF
v_gene: TRBV5-1; len: 16; d_gene: .; abundance: .; j_gene: TRBJ2-1; CDR3aa: CASSLDRFSSYNEQFF
v_gene: TRBV18; len: 14; d_gene: .; abundance: .; j_gene: TRBJ2-3; CDR3aa: CASSPPDTTDTQYF